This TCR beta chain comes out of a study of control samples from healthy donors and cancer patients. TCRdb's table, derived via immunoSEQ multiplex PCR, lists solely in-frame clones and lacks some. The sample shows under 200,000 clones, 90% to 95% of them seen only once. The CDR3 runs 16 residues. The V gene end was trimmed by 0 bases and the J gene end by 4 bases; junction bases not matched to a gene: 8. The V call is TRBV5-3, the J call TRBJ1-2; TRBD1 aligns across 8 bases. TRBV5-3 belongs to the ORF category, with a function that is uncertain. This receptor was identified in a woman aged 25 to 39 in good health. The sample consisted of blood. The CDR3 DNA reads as TGTGCCAGAAGCTTGGGCCGGGACAGGAATTTCTATGGCTACACCTTC. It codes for CARSLGRDRNFYGYTF.